One sample yielded the 27 T cell receptor beta chains listed below, sequenced in a study of regulatory T cells in long-lasting Graves disease. This sample's time point: newly diagnosed GD, antithyroid drugs for less than 3 months. PBMCs were the source of the RNA used for TCR sequencing. For TCR beta, libraries came from iRepertoire HTBI primers and Arm-PCR of CDR3 regions. TCRdb passed the multiplex PCR reads through MiXCR, listing each CDR3 protein once. The table lists a few hundred thousand distinct CDR3 sequences, 18% of them singletons, with roughly a fifth in the top ten. The sequenced sample was peripheral blood mononuclear cells (PBMCs), obtained at new diagnosis, from a patient treated with antithyroid drugs. The source is a female donor with Graves disease.

This clonotype was seen repeatedly, ten times or more. CDR3 nucleotide sequence: TGTGCCAGCAGCTCCCGGGGTCACACAGATACGCAGTATTTT. Amino acid sequence: CASSSRGHTDTQYF. The chain carries TRBV11-2 and TRBJ2-3, with TRBD2 as a possible D gene (5 bases). V was pared by 4 bases and J by 2 bases, with 10 bases between. The germline V gene encodes CDR1 SGHAT and CDR2 FQNNGV. This CDR3 is built from 14 residues.

Ten or more counts support this clonotype. Being one base from a much bigger clone, this may be a read error. CDR3 DNA: TGTGCCAGCAGTTTGCCAGGGGCCTATGGCTACACCTTC. Residues: CASSLPGAYGYTF. The chain recombines TRBV28 with TRBJ1-2, with a tentative D call TRBD1 (6 bases). The V end was cut by 3 bases, the J end by 4 bases, with 9 bases between. Germline-derived CDR1 and CDR2 are MDHEN and SYDVKM. The CDR3 runs 13 residues.

The sample holds many counts of this clonotype. DNA of the CDR3: TGTGCCAGCAGTTCCCCCCTCAGCCCCACCCGCACAGATACGCAGTATTTT. As protein: CASSSPLSPTRTDTQYF. This sequence joins TRBV12-3 or TRBV12-4 and TRBJ2-3; D gene ambiguous. The V end was cut by 4 bases, the J end by 1 base, with 18 bases between. The CDR3 contains 17 residues.

In its sample, this clonotype was seen many times. The rearrangement joins TRBV19 to TRBJ1-1; D call uncertain. There are 14 residues in the CDR3. The germline CDR1 and CDR2 sequences are LNHDA and SQIVND (reference sequence). V was pared by 6 bases and J by 4 bases, with 15 bases between. As DNA, the CDR3 is TGTGCCAGTAGCGGGGAAGAAAGACCCACTGAAGCTTTCTTT. Encoded protein: CASSGEERPTEAFF.

This chain links TRBV9 with TRBJ2-7, with D perhaps matching TRBD2 (6 bases). The CDR3 consists of 15 residues. Trimming took 3 bases from V and 0 from J, leaving 13 bases between them. Germline CDR1 SGDLS, CDR2 YYNGEE. The CDR3 protein is CASSGDSGSSYEQYF. The CDR3 bases are TGTGCCAGCAGCGGGGATAGCGGTAGCTCCTACGAGCAGTACTTC.

In this sample, this clonotype turned up many times. The chain links TRBV7-8 to TRBJ2-7, with 7 bases fitting TRBD2. Germline CDR1 SGHVS, CDR2 FQNEAQ. The ends lost 0 bases at V and 6 bases at J; junction bases unmatched: 2. This CDR3 spans 13 amino acids. The CDR3 loop is CASSLAGGVEQYF. CDR3 DNA: TGTGCCAGCAGCTTAGCGGGGGGGGTCGAGCAGTACTTC.

This clonotype came up a few times. This chain joins TRBV18 and TRBJ1-3; D gene ambiguous. The V and J ends lost 3 bases and 0 bases respectively, with 12 bases between them. The length of the CDR3 is 16 residues. Germline V gene data show CDR1 as KGHSH and CDR2 as LQKENI. CDR3 in amino acids: CASSPLTESSGNTIYF. In DNA form, the CDR3 reads TGTGCCAGCTCACCTTTAACAGAGTCCTCTGGAAACACCATATATTTT.

This clonotype was recorded at least ten times. The chain is built from TRBV20-1 and TRBJ2-1; TRBD2 matches at 7 bases. With V trimmed by 2 bases and J by 1 base, 8 bases remained unmatched. This CDR3 region has 16 residues. Germline V CDR1 and CDR2: DFQATT, SNEGSKA (reference sequence). The CDR3 DNA follows: TGCAGTGCTAGACCCCGGGCGGGAGTATCCTACAATGAGCAGTTCTTC. It encodes CSARPRAGVSYNEQFF.

This clonotype was recorded many times. This sequence joins TRBV19 and TRBJ2-3; TRBD1 matches at 7 bases. With 8 bases clipped from V and 2 bases from J, the junction kept 7 bases outside the gene matches. This CDR3 region has 14 residues. Germline V gives CDR1 LNHDA, CDR2 SQIVND (reference sequence). In DNA, the CDR3 is TGTGCCAGTGGCCCACAGGGGCTCACAGATACGCAGTATTTT. Protein: CASGPQGLTDTQYF.

In its sample, this clonotype was seen many times. The chain carries TRBV19 and TRBJ1-5, with D tentatively TRBD1 (5 bases). This CDR3 comprises 17 residues. Between the trimmed V and J ends, which lost 5 bases and 0 bases, there was a span of 17 bases. Per the germline V gene, CDR1 is LNHDA and CDR2 is SQIVND (reference sequence). The CDR3 sequence: CASSLSPGFDSNQPQHF. The DNA for the CDR3 is TGTGCCAGTAGTCTATCCCCAGGGTTTGATAGCAATCAGCCCCAGCATTTT.

This chain links TRBV12-5 with TRBJ2-3; TRBD2 aligns across 7 bases. CDR1 LGHNT and CDR2 FRNRAP come from the germline V gene. The CDR3 consists of 19 residues. V was clipped by 0 bases and J by 3 bases; unmatched bases: 15. CDR3 sequence (DNA): TGTGCTAGTGGTTTGGTATCCTCTTTTGGGGGAGGGCCAACAGATACGCAGTATTTT. Translating gives CASGLVSSFGGGPTDTQYF.

In nucleotides, the CDR3 is TGTGCCAGCAGTATCCAGAGTAGCACGGAAGCTTTCTTT. Translation: CASSIQSSTEAFF. This rearrangement joins TRBV5-5 to TRBJ1-1; D remains ambiguous. The V end was cut by 5 bases, the J end by 8 bases, with 16 bases between. Germline values: CDR1 SGHKS, CDR2 YYEKEE (reference sequence). The CDR3 is made up of 13 amino acids.

This clonotype appeared many times. V usage is TRBV9 and J usage is TRBJ1-2; no firm D call. The CDR3 runs 15 residues. The V end lost 0 bases, the J end lost 6 bases, and 15 bases lay between the germline ends. Germline V lookup: CDR1 SGDLS, CDR2 YYNGEE. The CDR3 DNA is TGTGCCAGCAGCGTAGGAAAGGGCGGAGGAAATGGCTACACCTTC. Its protein is CASSVGKGGGNGYTF.

The chain couples TRBV5-4 to TRBJ2-2; 8 bases map to TRBD1. This CDR3 contains 15 residues. The germline gives CDR1 SGHNT, CDR2 YYREEE (reference sequence). Losses at the gene ends were 2 bases for V and 4 bases for J; bases not matched to a gene: 4. CDR3 DNA: TGTGCCAGCAGCTTCGGACAGGGTTTCACCGGGGAGCTGTTTTTT. This codes for CASSFGQGFTGELFF.

This chain uses TRBV20-1 with TRBJ2-4; the match to TRBD2 covers 7 bases. The CDR3 is 18 residues long. J gave up 0 bases and V 6 bases, and 17 bases lay outside the gene matches. Germline values: CDR1 DFQATT, CDR2 SNEGSKA (reference sequence). CDR3 residues: CSAPPRGAGTLAKNIQYF. The CDR3 nucleotides read TGCAGTGCCCCCCCCCGGGGAGCGGGAACACTAGCCAAAAACATTCAGTACTTC.

This clonotype was recorded at least ten times. The rearrangement uses TRBV14 and TRBJ2-1; D unresolved. The CDR3 spans 12 residues. Germline CDR1 and CDR2: SGHDN and FVKESK. V was clipped by 6 bases and J by 5 bases, with 8 bases between them. The DNA of the CDR3 is TGTGCCAGCAGGAAGCAGAACAATGAGCAGTTCTTC. The encoded protein is CASRKQNNEQFF.

This clonotype was seen at least ten times. V usage is TRBV7-2 and J usage is TRBJ2-3; 9 positions match TRBD2. The CDR3 runs 15 residues. The germline V gene has CDR1 SGHTA and CDR2 FQGNSA. V dropped 10 bases and J dropped 0; count of bases not matched to a gene: 8. CDR3: CATRGGRGSTDTQYF. CDR3 nucleotides: TGTGCCACCCGCGGCGGGAGGGGAAGCACAGATACGCAGTATTTT.

This clonotype was recorded many times. The chain is built from TRBV10-2 and TRBJ2-5; no reliable D call. The CDR3 has 13 residues. In germline, CDR1 is WSHSY, CDR2 SAAADI. V was trimmed by 10 bases and J by 3 bases, leaving 15 bases between them. DNA for the CDR3: TGCGCCATCACCCCCGGAGAGGAAGAGACCCAGTACTTC. Translation gives CAITPGEEETQYF.

The sample holds many counts of this clonotype. The V call is TRBV7-9, the J call TRBJ1-1; 12 bases match TRBD1. Germline CDR1 and CDR2: SEHNR and FQNEAQ (reference sequence). The CDR3 sequence is 15 residues long. After removal of 1 base from V and 4 bases from J, the junction contained 1 base not matched to a gene. CDR3 protein: CASSLEGQGATEAFF. In DNA form, the CDR3 reads TGTGCCAGCAGCTTAGAGGGACAGGGGGCCACTGAAGCTTTCTTT.

Ten or more counts support this clonotype. This chain uses TRBV6-5 with TRBJ2-1, with 12 bases fitting TRBD2. In germline, CDR1 is MNHEY, CDR2 SVGAGI. The CDR3 covers 16 residues. V shed 3 bases and J 7 bases; nucleotides not matched to a gene: 7. CDR3 bases: TGTGCCAGCAGTTATTCGCTAGCGGGAGGGCAGAATGAGCAGTTCTTC. Translation gives CASSYSLAGGQNEQFF.

This clonotype was detected many times. This chain uses TRBV6-5 with TRBJ2-2; D ambiguous. This CDR3 spans 14 amino acids. Per germline, CDR1 MNHEY and CDR2 SVGAGI. Trimming pared 2 bases from V and 8 bases from J, leaving 12 bases between. In nucleotides, the CDR3 is TGTGCCAGCAGTTACAGCCAGCTTAGGGGGGAGCTGTTTTTT. This sequence encodes CASSYSQLRGELFF.

The rearrangement links TRBV6-4 to TRBJ2-2, with D maybe TRBD2 (6 bases). V was trimmed by 6 bases and J by 4 bases, leaving 15 bases between them. The germline V gene encodes CDR1 MRHNA and CDR2 SNTAGT. The CDR3 extends over 15 amino acids. The CDR3 DNA is TGTGCCAGCAGCCCGGAGGGCCAGAGCACCGGGGAGCTGTTTTTT. Translation: CASSPEGQSTGELFF.

This clonotype has a handful of counts. This chain connects TRBV6-5 to TRBJ1-2; possibly TRBD1 for D (5 bases). This CDR3 has 15 amino acids. Germline assignment: CDR1 MNHEY and CDR2 SVGAGI. V lost 5 bases, J lost 4 bases, and 17 bases lay in between. The CDR3 here is CASSQSTGLSYGYTF. The CDR3 DNA follows: TGTGCCAGCAGTCAGTCGACGGGGCTCTCCTATGGCTACACCTTC.

This sequence joins TRBV11-2 and TRBJ1-1, with a tentative D call TRBD1 (5 bases). V was clipped by 8 bases and J by 1 base, with 11 bases between them. Germline V gene lookup returns CDR1 SGHAT and CDR2 FQNNGV. The CDR3 is made up of 13 amino acids. CDR3 amino acids: CASSSRANTEAFF. CDR3 nucleotide sequence: TGTGCCAGCTCGAGCAGGGCGAACACTGAAGCTTTCTTT.

This clonotype was observed at least ten times. The chain uses TRBV6-1 and TRBJ1-2; D call uncertain. V lost 4 bases and J 4 bases, leaving 7 bases between the germline ends. From germline, CDR1 is MNHNS and CDR2 SASEGT. This CDR3 region has 12 residues. The CDR3 reads CASSGVVYGYTF. The DNA for the CDR3 is TGTGCCAGCAGTGGGGTTGTCTATGGCTACACCTTC.

The table lists this clonotype with many counts. This chain links TRBV7-2 with TRBJ2-5, with D perhaps matching TRBD2 (6 bases). The CDR3 loop spans 14 amino acids. Per germline, CDR1 SGHTA and CDR2 FQGNSA. The germline V and J ends were trimmed by 2 bases and 4 bases, with 11 bases remaining between them. The CDR3 spells CASSLMYGGETQYF. The DNA for the CDR3 is TGTGCCAGCAGCTTAATGTACGGGGGAGAGACCCAGTACTTC.

The chain joins TRBV7-2 to TRBJ2-5; TRBD2 might be the D (6 bases). The CDR3 contains 14 residues. Germline CDR1 reads SGHTA; CDR2 reads FQGNSA. The V and J ends lost 4 bases and 7 bases respectively, with 16 bases between them. CDR3 nucleotides: TGTGCCAGCAGCTACCTAGGGCTGGGGGGGACCCAGTACTTC. Encoded protein: CASSYLGLGGTQYF. The whole variable domain, filled in from reference TRBV7-2 and TRBJ2-5, reads GAGVSQSPSNKVTEKGKDVELRCDPISGHTALYWYRQSLGQGLEFLIYFQGNSAPDKSGLPSDRFSAERTGGSVSTLTIQRTQQEDSAVYLCASSYLGLGGTQYFGPGTRLLVL.